The 18 T cell receptor beta chains given below trace back to one sample, sequenced in a study of blood T cell repertoires in COVID-19 (dated by TCRdb to the early 2020s). Library method: the immunoSEQ multiplex PCR assay. In TCRdb, the immuneACCESS table is reduced to in-frame sequences with V and J assigned. These tables do not hold every clone; where another copy was compared, an unresolved V gene accounts for under half, and the others remain unexplained. In this sample the table shows under 150,000 clones, almost 85% of which occur a single time. The top ten hold 9.5% to 15% of the sample. Sequences were obtained from peripheral blood. The origin of the receptors is a human donor in a cohort sampled during active COVID-19.

This clone has only one observation. The V gene is TRBV19, the J gene TRBJ1-1, with 11 bases matching TRBD1. The CDR3 runs 17 residues. Germline V gene sequence: CDR1 LNHDA, CDR2 SQIVND (reference sequence). J lost 1 base, V lost 3 bases, and 7 bases had no gene match. The CDR3 DNA is TGTGCCAGTAGTATGGAAACCGGGACAGGGGGGAACACTGAAGCTTTCTTT. As protein: CASSMETGTGGNTEAFF.

This clone was detected once. The rearrangement joins TRBV19 to TRBJ2-7; 9 bases line up with TRBD1. Germline V gene sequence: CDR1 LNHDA, CDR2 SQIVND (reference sequence). Germline trimming cut 4 bases from V and 4 bases from J; bases unmatched to any gene: 8. The CDR3 sequence is 15 residues long. CDR3 nucleotide sequence: TGTGCCAGTAGTACGACAGGGGGTCCCCGGTACGAGCAGTACTTC. It translates to CASSTTGGPRYEQYF.

The genes are TRBV7-8 and TRBJ2-3; D ambiguous. Germline CDR1 is SGHVS and CDR2 is FQNEAQ. Trimming took off 2 bases at V and 7 bases at J, with 13 bases between the two ends. The CDR3 length is 14 residues. The CDR3 nucleotides are TGTGCCAGCAGCTTATATACATCGACAAATACGCAGTATTTT. Translated, it gives CASSLYTSTNTQYF.

This clone was counted once. The chain joins TRBV30 to TRBJ1-2, with 7 nucleotides matching TRBD1. The CDR3 totals 13 residues. V lost 0 bases, J lost 8 bases, and 6 bases stayed unmatched. The V gene's germline CDR1 is GTSNPN and CDR2 SVGIG (reference sequence). As DNA, the CDR3 is TGTGCCTGGAGTGTCAACAGGGGCGGCGGCTACACCTTC. Translating gives CAWSVNRGGGYTF.

This clone came up once. The chain uses TRBV13 and TRBJ2-7; possible D gene TRBD1, 6 bases. Trimming shortened V by 4 bases and J by 2 bases, and 18 bases separated the two germline ends. The CDR3 sequence is 16 residues long. Germline CDR1 reads PRHDT; CDR2 reads FYEKMQ (reference sequence). CDR3: CASSSAESGQTYEQYF. CDR3 nucleotides: TGTGCCAGCAGCTCCGCCGAATCGGGACAAACCTACGAGCAGTACTTC.

The chain carries TRBV5-1 and TRBJ2-3; 8 nucleotides agree with TRBD1. V was pared by 4 bases and J by 10 bases, with 11 bases of the junction left unmatched. CDR3 length: 14 residues. The germline V gene has CDR1 SGHRS and CDR2 YFSETQ. The CDR3 nucleotides read TGCGCCAGCAGCACCGGACAGGGTGGGGTGGCGCAGTATTTT. Its translation: CASSTGQGGVAQYF.

The chain has TRBV9 and TRBJ2-7, with 7 bases lining up with TRBD2. CDR3 length: 13 amino acids. With 0 bases clipped from V and 6 bases from J, the junction kept 3 bases outside the gene matches. Germline CDR1 is SGDLS and CDR2 is YYNGEE. CDR3 sequence (DNA): TGTGCCAGCAGCGTAGCGGGGGAGGGCGAGCAGTACTTC. Its translation is CASSVAGEGEQYF.

V gene TRBV6-5 combines with J gene TRBJ2-5, with a weak D call TRBD1 (5 bases). The CDR3 is made up of 14 amino acids. With 2 bases removed from V and 3 bases from J, the gap between germline ends came to 10 bases. Germline lookup yields CDR1 MNHEY and CDR2 SVGAGI. The CDR3 spells CASSYGRQKETQYF. Here the CDR3 DNA reads TGTGCCAGCAGTTACGGGCGACAGAAAGAGACCCAGTACTTC.

This clone showed up just once. This chain links TRBV5-1 with TRBJ2-1; TRBD2 matches at 12 bases. This CDR3 is built from 15 residues. The junction had 6 bases not matched to a gene; V was cut back by 5 bases and J by 6 bases. Looked up from germline, CDR1 is SGHRS and CDR2 is YFSETQ. The CDR3 bases are TGCGCCAGCAGTTTCCCTAGCGGGGGGGTCAATGAGCAGTTCTTC. It specifies CASSFPSGGVNEQFF.

The chain is built from TRBV10-3 and TRBJ2-1; 10 bases agree with TRBD2. The ends lost 7 bases at V and 3 bases at J; junction bases unmatched: 6. The CDR3 totals 15 residues. Germline lookup yields CDR1 ENHRY and CDR2 SYGVKD. CDR3 region: CAIKQAGGSYNEQFF. CDR3 DNA sequence: TGTGCCATCAAACAAGCGGGGGGGAGCTACAATGAGCAGTTCTTC.

This clone was seen more than once but under ten times. J is TRBJ2-7 and V is TRBV4-1; no definite D call. Germline assignment: CDR1 MGHRA and CDR2 YSYEKL. V lost 1 base to trimming and J lost 3 bases, with 7 bases between them. This CDR3 is 13 amino acids long. The DNA of the CDR3 is TGCGCCAGCAGCCAAGCCCAGGACTACGAGCAGTACTTC. Its protein product is CASSQAQDYEQYF.

The chain carries TRBV4-1 and TRBJ2-6; TRBD1 agrees at 7 bases. The length of the CDR3 is 16 residues. Germline V gives CDR1 MGHRA, CDR2 YSYEKL. Trimming took 2 bases from V and 4 from J; bases not matched to a gene: 5. Written as DNA, the CDR3 is TGCGCCAGCAGCCAACATGACAGGGCCGGGGCCAACGTCCTGACTTTC. It is translated as CASSQHDRAGANVLTF.

The chain recombines TRBV4-2 with TRBJ2-3; 7 nucleotides align to TRBD1. From germline, CDR1 is LGHNA and CDR2 YNFKEQ. The CDR3 is made up of 16 amino acids. Losses at the gene ends were 4 bases for V and 0 bases for J; bases not matched to a gene: 7. The CDR3 protein is CASSLQGKTSTDTQYF. The CDR3 DNA reads TGTGCCAGCAGCCTACAGGGGAAAACTAGCACAGATACGCAGTATTTT.

This chain links TRBV2 with TRBJ1-4; 10 bases map to TRBD1. Germline CDR1 is SNHLY and CDR2 is FYNNEI. V shed 9 bases and J 8 bases; nucleotides not matched to a gene: 18. This CDR3 has 17 residues. CDR3 nucleotide sequence: TGTGCCAGTTCCAGGGACAGGGGTTCCATGGGAGACGAAAAACTGTTTTTT. Translating it yields CASSRDRGSMGDEKLFF.

This chain links TRBV7-3 with TRBJ2-1; 13 positions agree with TRBD2. V lost 4 bases and J lost 6; bases outside the gene matches: 6. CDR1 is SGHTA, CDR2 FQGTGA, per germline. There are 16 residues in the CDR3. This chain's CDR3 is CASSSLTSGGINEQFF. The DNA for the CDR3 is TGTGCCAGCAGCTCCCTGACTAGCGGGGGGATCAATGAGCAGTTCTTC.

This clone was found a few times. This chain connects TRBV4-1 to TRBJ1-6, with D hard to call. V lost 0 bases and J lost 10, with 22 bases in between. CDR1 is MGHRA, CDR2 YSYEKL, per germline. The CDR3 is 18 amino acids. CDR3 sequence reads: CASSQESGIWASNSPLHF. The DNA for the CDR3 is TGCGCCAGCAGCCAAGAATCCGGGATTTGGGCCTCTAACTCACCCCTCCACTTT.

In this sample, this clone turned up a few times. The chain is built from TRBV9 and TRBJ2-1, with TRBD2 identical over 9 bases. The V segment lost 0 bases and the J segment 6 bases; nucleotides outside the gene matches: 4. The germline V gene encodes CDR1 SGDLS and CDR2 YYNGEE. The CDR3 totals 15 residues. The CDR3 reads CASSVVSGGINEQFF. In nucleotides, the CDR3 is TGTGCCAGCAGCGTAGTCAGCGGGGGGATCAATGAGCAGTTCTTC.

The rearrangement uses TRBV6-1 and TRBJ1-5; tentatively, D is TRBD1 (5 bases). The V end lost 3 bases, the J end lost 2 bases, and 17 bases lay between the germline ends. This CDR3 region has 17 residues. Germline V gives CDR1 MNHNS, CDR2 SASEGT. Written as DNA, the CDR3 is TGTGCCAGCAGTGATCCGGTGGGGCAGGTCGGCAATCAGCCCCAGCATTTT. It translates to CASSDPVGQVGNQPQHF.